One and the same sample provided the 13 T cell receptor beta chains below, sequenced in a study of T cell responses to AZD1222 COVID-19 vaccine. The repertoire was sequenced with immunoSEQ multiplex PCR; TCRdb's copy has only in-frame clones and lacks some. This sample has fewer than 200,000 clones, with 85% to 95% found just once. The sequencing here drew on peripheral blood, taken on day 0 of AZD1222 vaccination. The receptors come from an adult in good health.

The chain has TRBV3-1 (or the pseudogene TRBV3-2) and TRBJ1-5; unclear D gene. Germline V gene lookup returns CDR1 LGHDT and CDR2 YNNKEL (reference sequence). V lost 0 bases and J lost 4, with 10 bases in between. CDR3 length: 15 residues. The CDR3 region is CASSQDRQLNQPQHF. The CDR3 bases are TGTGCCAGCAGCCAAGATAGGCAGCTAAATCAGCCCCAGCATTTT.

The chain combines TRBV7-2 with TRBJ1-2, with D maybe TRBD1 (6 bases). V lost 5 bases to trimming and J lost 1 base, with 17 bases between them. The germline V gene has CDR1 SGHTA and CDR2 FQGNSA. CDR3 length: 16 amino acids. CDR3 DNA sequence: TGTGCCAGCAGCCCTGAATGGACAGACCTTAACTATGGCTACACCTTC. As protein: CASSPEWTDLNYGYTF. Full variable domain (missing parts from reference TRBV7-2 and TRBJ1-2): GAGVSQSPSNKVTEKGKDVELRCDPISGHTALYWYRQSLGQGLEFLIYFQGNSAPDKSGLPSDRFSAERTGGSVSTLTIQRTQQEDSAVYLCASSPEWTDLNYGYTFGSGTRLTVV.

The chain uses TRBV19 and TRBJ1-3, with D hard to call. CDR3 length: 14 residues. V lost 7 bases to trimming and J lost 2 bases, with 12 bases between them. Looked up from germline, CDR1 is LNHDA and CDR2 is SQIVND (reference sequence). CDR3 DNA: TGTGCCAGTACGGATCAGATGGCTGGAAACACCATATATTTT. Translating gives CASTDQMAGNTIYF. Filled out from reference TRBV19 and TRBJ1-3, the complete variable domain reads DGGITQSPKYLFRKEGQNVTLSCEQNLNHDAMYWYRQDPGQGLRLIYYSQIVNDFQKGDIAEGYSVSREKKESFPLTVTSAQKNPTAFYLCASTDQMAGNTIYFGEGSWLTVV.

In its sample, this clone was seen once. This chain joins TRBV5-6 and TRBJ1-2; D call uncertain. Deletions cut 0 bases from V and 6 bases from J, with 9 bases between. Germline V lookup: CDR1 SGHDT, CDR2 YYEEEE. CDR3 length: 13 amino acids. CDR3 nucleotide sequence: TGTGCCAGCAGCTTGGGGGGTCGGGATGGCTACACCTTC. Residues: CASSLGGRDGYTF.

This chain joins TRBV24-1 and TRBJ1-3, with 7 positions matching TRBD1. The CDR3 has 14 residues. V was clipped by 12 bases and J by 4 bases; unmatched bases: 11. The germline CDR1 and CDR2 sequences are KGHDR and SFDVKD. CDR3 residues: CAARRGSKGNTIYF. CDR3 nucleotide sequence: TGTGCCGCCCGCAGGGGGTCTAAAGGAAACACCATATATTTT.

In DNA, the CDR3 is TGTGCCAGCAGCGTAGCCGGGACAGGGAACATTTATAGCAATCAGCCCCAGCATTTT. Translating gives CASSVAGTGNIYSNQPQHF. The J gene is TRBJ1-5, the V gene TRBV9; 9 nucleotides match TRBD1. The germline CDR1 and CDR2 sequences are SGDLS and YYNGEE. V was pared by 0 bases and J by 0 bases, with 10 bases of the junction left unmatched. The CDR3 is 19 amino acids.

CDR3 nucleotides: TGTGCCAGCTCACCAGGGACAGAAGAGACCCAGTACTTC. This sequence encodes CASSPGTEETQYF. V and J are TRBV18 and TRBJ2-5; the match to TRBD1 covers 7 bases. V lost 2 bases, J lost 3 bases, and 0 bases stayed unmatched. The CDR3 length is 13 residues. Germline assignment: CDR1 KGHSH and CDR2 LQKENI.

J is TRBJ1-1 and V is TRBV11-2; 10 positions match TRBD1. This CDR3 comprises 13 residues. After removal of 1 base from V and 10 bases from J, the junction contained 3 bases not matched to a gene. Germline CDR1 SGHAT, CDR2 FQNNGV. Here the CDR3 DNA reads TGTGCCAGCAGCTTAGGAGACAGGGGGCGAGCTTTCTTT. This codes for CASSLGDRGRAFF.

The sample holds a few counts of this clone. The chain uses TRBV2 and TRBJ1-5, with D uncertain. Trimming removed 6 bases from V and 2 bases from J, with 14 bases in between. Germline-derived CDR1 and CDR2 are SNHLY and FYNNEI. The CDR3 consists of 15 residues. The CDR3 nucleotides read TGTGCCAGCAGCGGCGGAGGCAGCCGCAATCAGCCCCAGCATTTT. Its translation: CASSGGGSRNQPQHF. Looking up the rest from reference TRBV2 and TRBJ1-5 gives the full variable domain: EPEVTQTPSHQVTQMGQEVILRCVPISNHLYFYWYRQILGQKVEFLVSFYNNEISEKSEIFDDQFSVERPDGSNFTLKIRSTKLEDSAMYFCASSGGGSRNQPQHFGDGTRLSIL.

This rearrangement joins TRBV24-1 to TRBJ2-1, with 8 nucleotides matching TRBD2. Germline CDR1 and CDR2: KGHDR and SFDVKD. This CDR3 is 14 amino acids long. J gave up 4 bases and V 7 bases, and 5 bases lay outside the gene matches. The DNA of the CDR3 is TGTGCCACCAGCGCCGGCGGGGGGTACAATGAGCAGTTCTTC. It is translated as CATSAGGGYNEQFF.

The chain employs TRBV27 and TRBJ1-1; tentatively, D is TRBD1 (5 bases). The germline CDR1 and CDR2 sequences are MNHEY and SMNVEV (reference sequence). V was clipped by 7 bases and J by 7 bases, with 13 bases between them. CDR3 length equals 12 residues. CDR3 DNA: TGTGCCAGCAAGCGGGGTGGGGGTGAAGCTTTCTTT. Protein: CASKRGGGEAFF.

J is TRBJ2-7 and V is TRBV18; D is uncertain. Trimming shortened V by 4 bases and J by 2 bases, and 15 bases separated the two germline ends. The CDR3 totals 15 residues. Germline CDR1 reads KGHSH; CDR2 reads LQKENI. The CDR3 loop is CASSLHSGRTYEQYF. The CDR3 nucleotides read TGTGCCAGCTCACTTCATTCGGGCCGAACCTACGAGCAGTACTTC.

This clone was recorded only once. CDR3 coding DNA: TGCAGTGGAGGGACCTATGGCTACACCTTC. This sequence encodes CSGGTYGYTF. The chain joins TRBV20-1 to TRBJ1-2, with a tentative D call TRBD1 (5 bases). The V end was cut by 7 bases, the J end by 4 bases, with 7 bases between. Germline assignment: CDR1 DFQATT and CDR2 SNEGSKA (reference sequence). The CDR3 sequence is 10 residues long.